A few counts support the clone carrying this T cell receptor (beta chain). Its antigen is unknown. It was RNA transcripts that yielded the amplified TCR beta CDR3 regions. First-round RT-PCR of the TCR CDR3 relied on the HTBI primer set. TCRdb independently ran MiXCR on the multiplex PCR reads; one entry per CDR3 protein. The sample records some 800,000 distinct CDR3 sequences, about two fifths being singletons. These data belong to a study of T cells in Graves' hyperthyroidism and ophthalmopathy. For the study at large: It was at initial diagnosis, before any treatment, that peripheral blood was collected.

This CDR3 is 13 amino acids long. V lost 5 bases and J 4 bases, leaving 12 bases between the germline ends. General observations from the study: Stable hyperthyroidism was told apart from ophthalmopathy by a model built on 13 V-J features.

Those with hyperthyroidism were 18 to 65 years old, newly diagnosed, and ill for under 2 months. Each diagnosis drew on symptoms, thyroxine, TRAb, thyroid ultrasound and orbital computed tomography findings. V is TRBV12-3 or TRBV12-4 and J is TRBJ2-7; D gene ambiguous. The specimen sequenced was blood. This TCR was recovered from a man aged 18 to 30 with Graves' hyperthyroidism. CDR3 DNA: TGTGCCAGCAGTCCAGAGGTCAGTTACGAGCAGTACTTC. It encodes CASSPEVSYEQYF.